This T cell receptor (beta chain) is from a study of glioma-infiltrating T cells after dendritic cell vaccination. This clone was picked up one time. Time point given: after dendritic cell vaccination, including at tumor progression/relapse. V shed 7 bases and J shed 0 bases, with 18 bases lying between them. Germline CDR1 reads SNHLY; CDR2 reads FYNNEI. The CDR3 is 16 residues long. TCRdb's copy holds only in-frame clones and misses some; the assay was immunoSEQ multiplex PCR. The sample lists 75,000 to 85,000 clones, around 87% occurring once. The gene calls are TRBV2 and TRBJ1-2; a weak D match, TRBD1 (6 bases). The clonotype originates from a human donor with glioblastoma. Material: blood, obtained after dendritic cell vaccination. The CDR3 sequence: CASTREGGGSNYGYTF. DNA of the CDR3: TGTGCCAGCACCAGAGAAGGGGGGGGATCTAACTATGGCTACACCTTC.